The sequence of this TCR beta chain was determined in a study of blood T cells in healthy people across ages. Study findings and constraints: Diversity of TCR beta per million T cells declined in a roughly linear way with age.

Together with a sample-barcoded 5' primer, a J-beta primer mix was included in a second PCR lasting roughly 6 to 12 cycles. TCRdb called the 5' RACE reads again in MiXCR, with one record for every CDR3 protein. The sample yields fewer than 900,000 distinct CDR3 sequences, around 46% seen once. This CDR3 has 8 amino acids. About this clonotype itself: What it binds is unknown.

This chain joins TRBV21-1 and TRBJ1-1; TRBD1, the table's D call, was not compared with the DNA. TRBV21-1 is termed a pseudogene. Source material: blood. This clonotype was obtained from a woman aged 55-75 years in good health. In nucleotides, the CDR3 is TGTAACCCCCGACGAGCTTTCTTT. This codes for CNPRRAFF.